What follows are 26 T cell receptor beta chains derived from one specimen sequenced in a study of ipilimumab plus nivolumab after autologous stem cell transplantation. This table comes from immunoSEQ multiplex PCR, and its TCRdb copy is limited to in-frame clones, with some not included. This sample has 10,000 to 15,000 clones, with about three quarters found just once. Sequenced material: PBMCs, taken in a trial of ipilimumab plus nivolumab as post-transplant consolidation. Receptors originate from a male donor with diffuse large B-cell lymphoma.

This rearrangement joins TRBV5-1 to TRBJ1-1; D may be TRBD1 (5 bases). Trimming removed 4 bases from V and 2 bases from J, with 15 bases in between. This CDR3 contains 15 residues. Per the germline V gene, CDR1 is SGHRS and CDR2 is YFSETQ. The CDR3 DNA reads TGCGCCAGCAGCCAACGGGACTTAGGAAACACTGAAGCTTTCTTT. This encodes CASSQRDLGNTEAFF.

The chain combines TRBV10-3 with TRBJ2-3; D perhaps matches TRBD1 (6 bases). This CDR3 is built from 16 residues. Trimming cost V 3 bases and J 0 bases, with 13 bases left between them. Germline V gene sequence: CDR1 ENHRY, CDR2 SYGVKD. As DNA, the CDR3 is TGTGCCATCAGTGAAGGGGGATGGAATAGCACAGATACGCAGTATTTT. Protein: CAISEGGWNSTDTQYF.

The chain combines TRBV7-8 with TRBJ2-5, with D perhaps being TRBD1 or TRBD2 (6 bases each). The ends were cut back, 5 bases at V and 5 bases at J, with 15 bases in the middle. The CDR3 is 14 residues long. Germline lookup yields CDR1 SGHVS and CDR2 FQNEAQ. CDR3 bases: TGTGCCAGCAGCCCGGTAGGGGGGCCGGAGACCCAGTACTTC. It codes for CASSPVGGPETQYF.

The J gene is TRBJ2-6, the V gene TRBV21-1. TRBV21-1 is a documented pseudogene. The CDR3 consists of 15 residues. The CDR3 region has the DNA TGTGCCAGCAGCAAAGAGTCCTCTGGGGCCAACGTCCTGACTTTC. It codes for CASSKESSGANVLTF.

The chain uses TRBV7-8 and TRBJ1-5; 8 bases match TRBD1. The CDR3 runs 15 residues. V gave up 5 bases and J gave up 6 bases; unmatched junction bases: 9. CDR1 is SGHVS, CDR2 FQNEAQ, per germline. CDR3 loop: CASSAGQGRSQPQHF. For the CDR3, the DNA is TGTGCCAGCAGCGCAGGACAGGGAAGGAGTCAGCCCCAGCATTTT.

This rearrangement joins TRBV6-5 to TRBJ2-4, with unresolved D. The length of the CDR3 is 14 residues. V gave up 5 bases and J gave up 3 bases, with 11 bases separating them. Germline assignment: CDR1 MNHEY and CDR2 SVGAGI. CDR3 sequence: CASSKPLNKNIQYF. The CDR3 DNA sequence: TGTGCCAGCAGTAAACCTTTGAACAAAAACATTCAGTACTTC.

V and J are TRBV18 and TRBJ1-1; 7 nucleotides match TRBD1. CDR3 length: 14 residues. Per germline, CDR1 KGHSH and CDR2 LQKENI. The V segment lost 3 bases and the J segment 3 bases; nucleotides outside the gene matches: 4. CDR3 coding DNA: TGTGCCAGCTCACCGTCACAGGGGCACACTGAAGCTTTCTTT. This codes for CASSPSQGHTEAFF.

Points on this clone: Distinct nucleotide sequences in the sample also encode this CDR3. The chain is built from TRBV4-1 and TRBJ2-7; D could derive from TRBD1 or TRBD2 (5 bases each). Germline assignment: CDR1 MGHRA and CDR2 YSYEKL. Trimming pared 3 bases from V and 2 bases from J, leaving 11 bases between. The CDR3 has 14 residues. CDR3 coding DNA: TGCGCCAGCAGCCAGGCCGGGGCCGCCTACGAGCAGTACTTC. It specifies CASSQAGAAYEQYF.

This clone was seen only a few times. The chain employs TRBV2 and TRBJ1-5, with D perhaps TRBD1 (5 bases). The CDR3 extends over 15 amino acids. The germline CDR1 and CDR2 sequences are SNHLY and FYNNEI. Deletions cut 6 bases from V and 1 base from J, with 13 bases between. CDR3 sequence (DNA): TGTGCCAGCAGAACAGGACATCAAAGCAATCAGCCCCAGCATTTT. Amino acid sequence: CASRTGHQSNQPQHF.

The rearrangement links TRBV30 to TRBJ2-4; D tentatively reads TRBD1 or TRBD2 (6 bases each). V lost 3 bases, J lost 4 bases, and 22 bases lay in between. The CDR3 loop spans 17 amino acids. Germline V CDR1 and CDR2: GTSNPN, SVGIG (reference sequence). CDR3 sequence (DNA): TGTGCCTGGAGGGCCGCGTGGGGGGCTTCGGGAAAAAACATTCAGTACTTC. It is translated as CAWRAAWGASGKNIQYF.

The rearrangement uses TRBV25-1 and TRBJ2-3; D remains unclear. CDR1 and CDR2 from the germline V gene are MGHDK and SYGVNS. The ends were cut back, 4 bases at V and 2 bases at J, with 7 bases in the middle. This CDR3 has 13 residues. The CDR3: CASSGTITDTQYF. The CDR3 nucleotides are TGTGCCAGCAGTGGCACTATCACAGATACGCAGTATTTT.

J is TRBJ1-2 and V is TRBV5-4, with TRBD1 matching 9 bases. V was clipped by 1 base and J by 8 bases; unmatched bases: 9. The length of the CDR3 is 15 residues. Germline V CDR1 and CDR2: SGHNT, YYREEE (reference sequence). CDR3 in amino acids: CASSLPVTGGKGYTF. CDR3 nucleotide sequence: TGTGCCAGCAGCTTGCCTGTGACAGGGGGAAAGGGCTACACCTTC.

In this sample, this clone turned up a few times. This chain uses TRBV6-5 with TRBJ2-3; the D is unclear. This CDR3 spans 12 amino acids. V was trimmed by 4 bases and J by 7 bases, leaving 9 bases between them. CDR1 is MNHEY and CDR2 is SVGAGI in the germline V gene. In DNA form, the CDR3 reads TGTGCCAGCAGTTCTAGGGTGAATACGCAGTATTTT. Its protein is CASSSRVNTQYF.

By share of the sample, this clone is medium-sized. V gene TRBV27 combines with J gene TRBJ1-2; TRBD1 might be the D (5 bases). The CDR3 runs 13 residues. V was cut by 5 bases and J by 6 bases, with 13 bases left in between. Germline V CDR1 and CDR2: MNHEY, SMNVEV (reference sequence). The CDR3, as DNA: TGTGCCAGCAGTCCAGGGTCGGTGGATGGCTACACCTTC. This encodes CASSPGSVDGYTF.

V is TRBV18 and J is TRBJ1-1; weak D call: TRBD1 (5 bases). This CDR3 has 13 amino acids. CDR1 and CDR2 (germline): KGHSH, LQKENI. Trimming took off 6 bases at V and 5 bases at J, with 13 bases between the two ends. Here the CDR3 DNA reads TGTGCCAGCTCCCTTGAGGAGGGGACTGAAGCTTTCTTT. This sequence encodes CASSLEEGTEAFF.

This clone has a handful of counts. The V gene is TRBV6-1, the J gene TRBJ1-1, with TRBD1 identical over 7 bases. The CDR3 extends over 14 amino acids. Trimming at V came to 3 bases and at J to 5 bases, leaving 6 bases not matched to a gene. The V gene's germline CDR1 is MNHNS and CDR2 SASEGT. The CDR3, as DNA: TGTGCCAGCAGTGAGATAGGGGGCAGAACTGAAGCTTTCTTT. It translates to CASSEIGGRTEAFF.

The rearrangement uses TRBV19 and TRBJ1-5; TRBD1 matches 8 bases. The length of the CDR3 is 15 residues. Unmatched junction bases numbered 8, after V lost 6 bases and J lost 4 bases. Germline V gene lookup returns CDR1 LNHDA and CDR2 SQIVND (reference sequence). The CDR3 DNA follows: TGTGCCAGTAGGACAGGGGAGGGATTGAATCAGCCCCAGCATTTT. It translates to CASRTGEGLNQPQHF.

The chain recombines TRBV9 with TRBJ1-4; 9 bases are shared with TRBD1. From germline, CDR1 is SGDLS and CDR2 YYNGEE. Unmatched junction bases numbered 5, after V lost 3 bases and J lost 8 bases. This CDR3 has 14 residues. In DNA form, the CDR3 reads TGTGCCAGCAGCGCGGGACAGGGTAAAGAAAAACTGTTTTTT. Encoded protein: CASSAGQGKEKLFF.

The CDR3 protein is CSVGGQGEKLFF. CDR3 sequence (DNA): TGCAGCGTTGGGGGACAGGGTGAAAAACTGTTTTTT. This rearrangement joins TRBV29-1 to TRBJ1-4, with 9 positions matching TRBD1. The CDR3 extends over 12 amino acids. The germline V gene has CDR1 SQVTM and CDR2 ANQGSEA. With 4 bases clipped from V and 7 bases from J, the junction kept 1 base outside the gene matches. The whole variable domain, remainder taken from reference TRBV29-1 and TRBJ1-4, is SAVISQKPSRDICQRGTSLTIQCQVDSQVTMMFWYRQQPGQSLTLIATANQGSEATYESGFVIDKFPISRPNLTFSTLTVSNMSPEDSSIYLCSVGGQGEKLFFGSGTQLSVL.

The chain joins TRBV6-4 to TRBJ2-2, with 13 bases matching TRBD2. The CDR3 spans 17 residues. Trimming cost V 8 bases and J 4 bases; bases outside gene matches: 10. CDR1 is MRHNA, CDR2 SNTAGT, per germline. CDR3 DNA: TGTGCCAGCCCCCCCCGACTAGCGGGAGGTCTCACCGGGGAGCTGTTTTTT. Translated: CASPPRLAGGLTGELFF.

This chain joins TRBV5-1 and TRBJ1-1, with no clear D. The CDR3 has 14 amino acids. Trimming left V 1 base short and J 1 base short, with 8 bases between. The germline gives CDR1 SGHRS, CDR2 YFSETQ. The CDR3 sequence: CASSLSLENTEAFF. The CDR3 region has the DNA TGCGCCAGCAGCTTGTCTCTGGAGAACACTGAAGCTTTCTTT.

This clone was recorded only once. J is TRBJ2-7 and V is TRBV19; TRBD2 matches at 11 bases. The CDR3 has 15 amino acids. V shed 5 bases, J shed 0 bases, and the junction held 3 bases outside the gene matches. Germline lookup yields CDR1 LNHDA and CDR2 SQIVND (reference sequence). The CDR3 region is CASSVTSGTSYEQYF. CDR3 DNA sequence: TGTGCCAGTAGTGTGACTAGCGGGACCTCCTACGAGCAGTACTTC.

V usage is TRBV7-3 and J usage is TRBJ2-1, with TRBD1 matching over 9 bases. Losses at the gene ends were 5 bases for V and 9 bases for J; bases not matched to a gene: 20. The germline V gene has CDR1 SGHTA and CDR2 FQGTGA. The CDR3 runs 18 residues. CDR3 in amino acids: CASSLRTTGGLPPSEQFF. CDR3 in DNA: TGTGCCAGCAGCCTACGAACGACAGGGGGTTTACCGCCAAGTGAGCAGTTCTTC.

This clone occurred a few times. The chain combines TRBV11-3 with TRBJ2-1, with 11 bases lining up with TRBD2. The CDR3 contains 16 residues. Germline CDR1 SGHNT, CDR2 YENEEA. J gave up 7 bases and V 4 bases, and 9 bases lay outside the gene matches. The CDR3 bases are TGTGCCAGCAGCTGGGGGGCGGCTAGCGGGAGGAATGAGCAGTTCTTC. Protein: CASSWGAASGRNEQFF. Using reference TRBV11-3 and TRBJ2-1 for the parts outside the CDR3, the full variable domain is EAGVVQSPRYKIIEKKQPVAFWCNPISGHNTLYWYLQNLGQGPELLIRYENEEAVDDSQLPKDRFSAERLKGVDSTLKIQPAELGDSAVYLCASSWGAASGRNEQFFGPGTRLTVL.

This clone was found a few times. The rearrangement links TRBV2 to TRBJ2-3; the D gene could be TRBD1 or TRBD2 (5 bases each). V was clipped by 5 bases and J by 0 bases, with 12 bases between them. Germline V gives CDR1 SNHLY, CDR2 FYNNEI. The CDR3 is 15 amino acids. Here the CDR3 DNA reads TGTGCCAGCAGTCCGGGGACCTCAAGCACAGATACGCAGTATTTT. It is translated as CASSPGTSSTDTQYF. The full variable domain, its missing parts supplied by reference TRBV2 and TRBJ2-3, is EPEVTQTPSHQVTQMGQEVILRCVPISNHLYFYWYRQILGQKVEFLVSFYNNEISEKSEIFDDQFSVERPDGSNFTLKIRSTKLEDSAMYFCASSPGTSSTDTQYFGPGTRLTVL.

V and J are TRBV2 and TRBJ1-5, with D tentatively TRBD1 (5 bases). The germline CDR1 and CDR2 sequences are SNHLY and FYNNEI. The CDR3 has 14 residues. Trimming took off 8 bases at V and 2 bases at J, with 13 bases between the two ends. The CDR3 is CASRYDSGNQPQHF. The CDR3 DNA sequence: TGTGCCAGCCGATACGACAGTGGCAATCAGCCCCAGCATTTT.